The next 7 T cell receptor beta chains were all read from a single sample in a study of Ad26.COV2.S vaccination and SARS-CoV-2 variants. Stated treatment: some 20 received Ad26.COV2.S at low or high dose, single or two shots; about 5 received placebo; per-sample allocation not given. Following the first vaccine or placebo injection, samples were taken on day 63. Libraries were prepared by immunoSEQ multiplex PCR; TCRdb keeps only in-frame clonotypes and omits some of them. There are about 480,000 clones in the sample; around nine tenths occur only once, and 9.5% to 15% lies in the top ten. The starting material was peripheral blood, obtained in a trial of Ad26.COV2.S vaccine versus placebo. These receptors came from a person aged 18-60 years who received the Ad26.COV2.S COVID-19 vaccine or a placebo.

The CDR3 loop reads CASSSTSGTGHMYTEAFF. CDR3 in DNA: TGTGCCAGCAGCTCGACTAGCGGGACAGGTCATATGTACACTGAAGCTTTCTTT. The gene calls are TRBV7-8 and TRBJ1-1; 8 bases fit TRBD1. Trimming cost V 4 bases and J 3 bases; bases outside gene matches: 16. The CDR3 has 18 amino acids. Germline CDR1 SGHVS, CDR2 FQNEAQ.

In DNA form, the CDR3 reads TGTGCCACCAGTGCATCTTATCGGTCTAGCGGGAGGAATGAGCAGTTCTTC. The encoded protein is CATSASYRSSGRNEQFF. The V call is TRBV24-1, the J call TRBJ2-1; 11 bases are a match to TRBD2. CDR3 length: 17 residues. V shed 5 bases, J shed 7 bases, and the junction held 12 bases outside the gene matches. Germline values: CDR1 KGHDR, CDR2 SFDVKD.

A single count supports this clone. The chain uses TRBV19 and TRBJ2-1; D is possibly TRBD2 (5 bases). Germline V gene data show CDR1 as LNHDA and CDR2 as SQIVND (reference sequence). V was clipped by 5 bases and J by 0 bases, with 11 bases between them. This CDR3 is 15 amino acids long. CDR3 DNA: TGTGCCAGTAGTTTAGCGCTGAGCTCCTACAATGAGCAGTTCTTC. Its protein is CASSLALSSYNEQFF.

The J gene is TRBJ2-7, the V gene TRBV4-2, with 8 bases that match TRBD2. Germline loops: CDR1 LGHNA, CDR2 YNFKEQ. The CDR3 is 14 residues long. V dropped 1 base and J dropped 4; count of bases not matched to a gene: 3. The CDR3 reads CASSQVAGPYEQYF. In nucleotides, the CDR3 is TGTGCCAGCAGCCAAGTAGCGGGGCCTTACGAGCAGTACTTC.

V is TRBV19 and J is TRBJ1-3, with D possibly matching TRBD1 (5 bases). V lost 8 bases to trimming and J lost 8 bases, with 19 bases between them. Per the germline V gene, CDR1 is LNHDA and CDR2 is SQIVND (reference sequence). There are 14 residues in the CDR3. The CDR3 protein is CASGPRGNLDTIYF. The DNA of the CDR3 is TGTGCCAGTGGGCCGCGGGGGAATCTGGACACCATATATTTT. The variable domain in full, completed from reference TRBV19 and TRBJ1-3, reads DGGITQSPKYLFRKEGQNVTLSCEQNLNHDAMYWYRQDPGQGLRLIYYSQIVNDFQKGDIAEGYSVSREKKESFPLTVTSAQKNPTAFYLCASGPRGNLDTIYFGEGSWLTVV.

The DNA for the CDR3 is TGTGCCAGCAGCCCCCTACTGTTTGCAGATACGCAGTATTTT. It yields the protein CASSPLLFADTQYF. The rearrangement joins TRBV11-2 to TRBJ2-3, with unresolved D. In germline, CDR1 is SGHAT, CDR2 FQNNGV. V lost 5 bases and J 4 bases, leaving 13 bases between the germline ends. CDR3 length equals 14 residues.

The V gene is TRBV28, the J gene TRBJ2-2, with 9 bases aligning to TRBD1. Germline values: CDR1 MDHEN, CDR2 SYDVKM. With 7 bases clipped from V and 8 bases from J, the junction kept 17 bases outside the gene matches. The CDR3 has 17 residues. CDR3 DNA sequence: TGTGCCAGCAACGGACAGGGGAGGATCGTTCCATTTGGGGAGCTGTTTTTT. It is translated as CASNGQGRIVPFGELFF.